This entry lists 23 T cell receptor beta chains sequenced from one sample in a study of OX40 agonist ivuxolimab in advanced cancers. The assay was immunoSEQ multiplex PCR, and TCRdb's table has in-frame clones only and misses some. The sample holds some 74,000 clones, around 90% seen once. The sequencing used CD4+ or CD8+ T cells sorted from blood, collected in a trial of the OX40 agonist ivuxolimab. Receptors originate from an adult with an advanced solid tumor such as melanoma, head and neck, liver or kidney cancer.

The chain carries TRBV6-5 and TRBJ2-5; 7 positions match TRBD2. CDR3 length equals 14 residues. V lost 10 bases and J lost 5; bases outside the gene matches: 13. CDR1 MNHEY and CDR2 SVGAGI come from the germline V gene. CDR3 DNA: TGTGCCAACCTTCCTGGGAGGGCCGGGGAGACCCAGTACTTC. Protein: CANLPGRAGETQYF.

This sequence joins TRBV6-5 and TRBJ2-3, with 8 bases identical to TRBD2. V lost 8 bases, J lost 4 bases, and 11 bases stayed unmatched. CDR1 MNHEY and CDR2 SVGAGI come from the germline V gene. The CDR3 runs to 15 residues. In DNA, the CDR3 is TGTGCCAGCTGGAGCGGGAGAGTGTATCCAGATACGCAGTATTTT. It codes for CASWSGRVYPDTQYF.

The J gene is TRBJ2-1, the V gene TRBV10-3; the match to TRBD1 covers 11 bases. The V gene end was trimmed by 4 bases and the J gene end by 7 bases; junction bases not matched to a gene: 6. The germline CDR1 and CDR2 sequences are ENHRY and SYGVKD. The CDR3 extends over 15 amino acids. DNA for the CDR3: TGTGCCATCAGTGTAGAGGACAGGGGGCCTAATGAGCAGTTCTTC. This codes for CAISVEDRGPNEQFF.

V usage is TRBV5-4 and J usage is TRBJ2-3, with 16 bases identical to TRBD2. CDR3 length: 18 amino acids. J was trimmed by 5 bases and V by 5 bases; bases with no gene match: 11. The germline CDR1 and CDR2 sequences are SGHNT and YYREEE (reference sequence). CDR3 residues: CASSSGTSGRAFEDTQYF. The CDR3 DNA follows: TGTGCCAGCAGTTCCGGGACTAGCGGGAGGGCCTTTGAAGATACGCAGTATTTT.

V usage is TRBV28 and J usage is TRBJ1-1; D is possibly TRBD1 (6 bases). Germline assignment: CDR1 MDHEN and CDR2 SYDVKM. CDR3 length: 13 amino acids. V dropped 4 bases and J dropped 4 bases, with 10 bases sitting between them. Here the CDR3 DNA reads TGTGCCAGCAGTTCCCCAGGGGTCACTGAAGCTTTCTTT. Amino acid sequence: CASSSPGVTEAFF.

This clone was observed a handful of times. This rearrangement joins TRBV11-3 to TRBJ2-3; TRBD1 might be the D (6 bases). The ends were cut back, 4 bases at V and 0 bases at J, with 14 bases in the middle. CDR3 size: 16 residues. From germline, CDR1 is SGHNT and CDR2 YENEEA. The CDR3 region is CASSSEGDPSTDTQYF. The CDR3 DNA sequence: TGTGCCAGCAGCTCAGAGGGGGACCCAAGCACAGATACGCAGTATTTT.

The chain combines TRBV5-4 with TRBJ2-4, with D unresolved. The length of the CDR3 is 17 residues. V was trimmed by 0 bases and J by 0 bases, leaving 13 bases between them. Per germline, CDR1 SGHNT and CDR2 YYREEE (reference sequence). The CDR3 nucleotides read TGTGCCAGCAGCTTGGCCATACAGTCCGGAGCCAAAAACATTCAGTACTTC. It codes for CASSLAIQSGAKNIQYF. Full variable domain (missing parts from reference TRBV5-4 and TRBJ2-4): ETGVTQSPTHLIKTRGQQVTLRCSSQSGHNTVSWYQQALGQGPQFIFQYYREEENGRGNFPPRFSGLQFPNYSSELNVNALELDDSALYLCASSLAIQSGAKNIQYFGAGTRLSVL.

J is TRBJ2-5 and V is TRBV4-2, with 9 bases matching TRBD2. Trimming took 2 bases from V and 5 from J; bases not matched to a gene: 9. The CDR3 runs 16 residues. Germline V gene data show CDR1 as LGHNA and CDR2 as YNFKEQ. The CDR3, as DNA: TGTGCCAGCAGCCAATATGGGCGGGGGGGCGGTGAGACCCAGTACTTC. It encodes CASSQYGRGGGETQYF.

The chain is built from TRBV6-6 and TRBJ2-7, with D possibly matching TRBD1 (5 bases). Trimming shortened V by 2 bases and J by 0 bases, and 11 bases separated the two germline ends. The germline V gene has CDR1 MNHNY and CDR2 SVGAGI (reference sequence). The CDR3 consists of 15 residues. The CDR3 protein is CASSYGHPSSYEQYF. CDR3 DNA: TGTGCCAGCAGTTACGGACACCCGAGCTCCTACGAGCAGTACTTC.

V is TRBV5-5 and J is TRBJ2-3; the D gene is possibly TRBD2 (6 bases). Germline V gene lookup returns CDR1 SGHKS and CDR2 YYEKEE (reference sequence). This CDR3 region has 15 residues. V was trimmed by 3 bases and J by 4 bases, leaving 15 bases between them. The CDR3 loop reads CASSSPRGTADTQYF. As DNA, the CDR3 is TGTGCCAGCAGCTCTCCCCGGGGGACGGCAGATACGCAGTATTTT.

The CDR3: CASSPRSVRSNTGELFF. The CDR3 DNA reads as TGCGCCAGCAGCCCGCGGTCGGTGCGGTCGAACACCGGGGAGCTGTTTTTT. The chain combines TRBV5-1 with TRBJ2-2; D gene unclear. With 4 bases removed from V and 0 bases from J, the gap between germline ends came to 16 bases. The CDR3 loop spans 17 amino acids. In germline, CDR1 is SGHRS, CDR2 YFSETQ.

This chain uses TRBV29-1 with TRBJ2-3, with a weak D call TRBD1 (6 bases). CDR1 and CDR2 (germline): SQVTM, ANQGSEA. The CDR3 extends over 14 amino acids. Trimming removed 5 bases from V and 4 bases from J, with 16 bases in between. The CDR3 protein is CSVLRDTPADTQYF. For the CDR3, the DNA is TGCAGCGTTTTACGGGACACCCCCGCAGATACGCAGTATTTT.

V gene TRBV11-3 combines with J gene TRBJ2-2; possible D gene TRBD2, 7 bases. The germline gives CDR1 SGHNT, CDR2 YENEEA. V dropped 5 bases and J dropped 5 bases, with 15 bases sitting between them. The CDR3 sequence is 15 residues long. The CDR3 coding sequence is TGTGCCAGCAGCCCTCTCGGGGGGCGAACCGGGGAGCTGTTTTTT. This encodes CASSPLGGRTGELFF.

The rearrangement joins TRBV7-2 to TRBJ2-1; D call uncertain. The CDR3 runs 13 residues. Germline CDR1 and CDR2: SGHTA and FQGNSA. V was trimmed by 4 bases and J by 7 bases, leaving 11 bases between them. The CDR3 DNA reads TGTGCCAGCAGCTCCCGTAAGGTGAATGAGCAGTTCTTC. It is translated as CASSSRKVNEQFF.

The chain is built from TRBV11-2 and TRBJ1-5; D is undetermined. Germline-derived CDR1 and CDR2 are SGHAT and FQNNGV. This CDR3 contains 15 residues. V was clipped by 4 bases and J by 7 bases, with 17 bases between them. This chain's CDR3 is CASSSLGRFGQPQHF. The CDR3 nucleotides read TGTGCCAGCAGCTCCTTGGGGAGGTTCGGACAGCCCCAGCATTTT.

The chain uses TRBV19 and TRBJ2-5, with D possibly matching TRBD1 (5 bases). V lost 5 bases, J lost 2 bases, and 6 bases lay in between. This CDR3 has 12 residues. Germline CDR1 is LNHDA and CDR2 is SQIVND (reference sequence). CDR3: CASSQGQETQYF. The CDR3 DNA follows: TGTGCCAGTAGTCAGGGTCAAGAGACCCAGTACTTC.

J is TRBJ1-2 and V is TRBV6-5; TRBD1 might be the D (5 bases). The V gene's germline CDR1 is MNHEY and CDR2 SVGAGI. The length of the CDR3 is 13 residues. V was shortened by 5 bases and J by 0 bases, with 7 bases between the two germline ends. The chain's CDR3 is CASSTRANYGYTF. The DNA of the CDR3 is TGTGCCAGCAGTACCAGGGCTAACTATGGCTACACCTTC.

The chain links TRBV28 to TRBJ2-3; 10 positions agree with TRBD2. This CDR3 has 16 residues. CDR1 is MDHEN and CDR2 is SYDVKM in the germline V gene. After removal of 4 bases from V and 1 base from J, the junction contained 5 bases not matched to a gene. CDR3 loop: CASSSPSGGRTDTQYF. The CDR3 DNA reads TGTGCCAGCAGTTCCCCTAGCGGGGGACGCACAGATACGCAGTATTTT.

This chain connects TRBV19 to TRBJ1-5; possible D gene TRBD1, 6 bases. CDR1 is LNHDA, CDR2 SQIVND, per germline (reference sequence). V gave up 7 bases and J gave up 7 bases, with 20 bases separating them. CDR3 length: 15 amino acids. The CDR3, as DNA: TGTGCCAGTAAACCGATTGCGGGGGCCGAACAGCCCCAGCATTTT. This sequence encodes CASKPIAGAEQPQHF. The whole variable domain, filled in from reference TRBV19 and TRBJ1-5, reads DGGITQSPKYLFRKEGQNVTLSCEQNLNHDAMYWYRQDPGQGLRLIYYSQIVNDFQKGDIAEGYSVSREKKESFPLTVTSAQKNPTAFYLCASKPIAGAEQPQHFGDGTRLSIL.

The chain uses TRBV7-2 and TRBJ1-2; 7 bases map to TRBD1. Trimming cost V 5 bases and J 2 bases; bases outside gene matches: 2. The CDR3 runs 13 residues. CDR1 SGHTA and CDR2 FQGNSA come from the germline V gene. The CDR3 loop is CASSEGQNYGYTF. CDR3 DNA: TGTGCCAGCAGCGAGGGACAGAACTATGGCTACACCTTC.

The V and J genes are TRBV2 and TRBJ2-3; a possible D gene is TRBD2 (5 bases). V was pared by 4 bases and J by 4 bases, with 15 bases between. In germline, CDR1 is SNHLY, CDR2 FYNNEI. CDR3 length: 15 residues. DNA for the CDR3: TGTGCCAGCAGTGTACAGAGCCACGGGGCAGATACGCAGTATTTT. Translated, it gives CASSVQSHGADTQYF.

This chain connects TRBV7-2 to TRBJ2-1; 7 nucleotides align to TRBD2. CDR1 is SGHTA, CDR2 FQGNSA, per germline. This CDR3 is built from 15 residues. The J segment lost 2 bases and the V segment lost 5 bases, leaving 6 bases of the junction unmatched. The CDR3 loop reads CASSRAGPTYNEQFF. The CDR3 bases are TGTGCCAGCAGCCGAGCGGGGCCGACCTACAATGAGCAGTTCTTC.

The V and J genes are TRBV5-1 and TRBJ2-3; possibly TRBD1 or TRBD2 for D (6 bases each). This CDR3 is built from 16 residues. In germline, CDR1 is SGHRS, CDR2 YFSETQ. V lost 0 bases to trimming and J lost 3 bases, with 14 bases between them. The DNA for the CDR3 is TGCGCCAGCAGCTTGGTTTCGGGGGCTGTAACAGATACGCAGTATTTT. Protein: CASSLVSGAVTDTQYF. Supplemented by reference TRBV5-1 and TRBJ2-3, the full variable domain reads KAGVTQTPRYLIKTRGQQVTLSCSPISGHRSVSWYQQTPGQGLQFLFEYFSETQRNKGNFPGRFSGRQFSNSRSEMNVSTLELGDSALYLCASSLVSGAVTDTQYFGPGTRLTVL.